This TCR beta chain was sequenced for a study of OX40 agonist ivuxolimab in advanced cancers. For the study in its entirety: Ivuxolimab was an agonistic, fully human IgG2 monoclonal antibody directed against OX40 (CD134), a costimulatory receptor. In the dose-escalation cohort, 65% to 85% of patients were male, and the mean age was 60 years with a range of 23 to 79. Intravenous ivuxolimab was administered to patients every 2 weeks at six dose levels: 0.01, 0.1, 0.3, 1.5, 3 and 10 mg/kg. Patients were allowed to have had prior anti-PD-1, anti-PD-L1 or anti-CTLA-4 therapy, and approximately 40% of the dose-escalation patients had been treated with checkpoint inhibitors. Three dose-escalation patients achieved partial responses, one with hepatocellular carcinoma and two with cutaneous melanoma. Peripheral TCRbeta sequencing aimed to test whether ivuxolimab altered TCR sequence diversity and caused clonal T-cell expansion. The monotherapy dose-escalation portion (N of about 57 patients) of the phase I ivuxolimab trial is reported in the paper. Of the roughly 54 patients in dose escalation, 19 had hepatocellular carcinoma, approximately 15 had melanoma, 9 had renal cell carcinoma and 9 had head and neck cancer.

The research as a whole found: At doses of 0.1 to 3.0 mg/kg, clonal expansion of both CD4+ and CD8+ T cells in blood was seen between baseline and week 6. Low levels of normalized T-cell clonal expansion were also seen in some nonresponding patients. After ivuxolimab, more expanded clones were found on average in CD8+ T cells than in CD4+ T cells. The antigen specificity of the clonally expanded peripheral T cells was not determined. Partial responders in the 0.1-3.0 mg/kg groups had among the lowest normalized peripheral clonal expansion, especially among CD8+ T cells.

Patients with a history of autoimmune disease or receiving systemic immunosuppression were excluded from the trial. In every dose cohort, peripheral blood was drawn for TCR sequencing at baseline, cycle 4 day 1, and cycle 7 day 1. The samples were drawn from a first-in-human, open-label, multicenter phase I dose-escalation trial of ivuxolimab. The trial enrolled adults with locally advanced or metastatic head and neck squamous cell, hepatocellular, melanoma or renal cell carcinoma. Before TCR sequencing, CD4+ and CD8+ T cells were separately sorted from peripheral blood. In regard to this clone: It lacks a known antigen. The record has no base qualities; no much larger clone is one base away.

Genomic DNA was extracted from sorted cells for sequencing of the TCRbeta CDR3 region. The immunoSEQ Assay was used for sequencing of TCRbeta CDR3 regions. Imported from immuneACCESS, the table was reduced by TCRdb to in-frame sequences with V and J called. These copies leave out some clones; in studies compared against another copy, an unresolved V gene accounts for under half, and the cause of the remainder is not known. This sample has about 57,000 clones in its table, and 85% to 95% of those were observed once. The ten largest clones add up to approximately 24% of the sample. The CDR3 runs 15 amino acids, cysteine and phenylalanine included. Solely the CDR3 DNA is kept, with 45 bases framed from the first base. V loses 0 bases of germline sequence and J loses 0 bases, and the interval between the two ends is 9 bases. CDR1 and CDR2 were assigned from the germline V gene as MNHEY and SVGAGI.

The V and J segments used are TRBV6-5 and TRBJ2-7, with an unclear D gene assignment. The sequenced sample was CD4+ or CD8+ T cells sorted from blood, obtained in a trial of the OX40 agonist ivuxolimab. The sequence came from an adult with an advanced solid tumor such as melanoma, head and neck, liver or kidney cancer. The CDR3 reads as follows: CASSYSMQYSYEQYF. At the DNA level, the sequence is TGTGCCAGCAGTTACTCGATGCAGTACTCCTACGAGCAGTACTTC.